A single sample is the source of the 17 T cell receptor beta chains below, sequenced in a study of T-cell reconstitution after alpha-beta-depleted transplantation in children (dated by TCRdb to the mid-2010s). The library came from PCR. The sequencing machine was an Illumina HiSeq 2500. Molecular barcoding was employed in the preparation of TCR libraries, with unique molecular identifiers being used to normalize TCRbeta repertoire quantification. TCRdb trimmed public reads at Q25 via fastp, called clones via MiXCR and kept in-frame beta chains. Under each unique CDR3 protein, matching rows form one entry showing the most common genes and DNA. The sample yields 900,000 or so distinct CDR3 sequences; approximately 15% were counted once. The biggest ten clones account for roughly 5% of the sample. The treatment or condition label on this specimen signifies: allogeneic hematopoietic cell transplantation with graft depleted of TCRalphabeta T cells and CD19 B cells.

The sample in question was PBMCs, mostly from graft donor cells, obtained 360 days after TCRalphabeta/CD19-depleted stem cell transplant. These receptors all stem from a male patient aged 10 to 17 who had a stem cell transplant for acute lymphoblastic leukemia, so the T cells may come from the graft donor.

This clonotype was detected only a few times. The chain has TRBV12-3 or TRBV12-4 and TRBJ2-3; D is uncertain. This CDR3 contains 14 residues. The germline V and J ends were trimmed by 5 bases and 1 base, with 10 bases remaining between them. The CDR3 sequence: CASSPLRGTDTQYF. CDR3 nucleotide sequence: TGTGCCAGCAGTCCGCTACGAGGCACAGATACGCAGTATTTT.

The rearrangement uses TRBV5-1 and TRBJ2-7; possibly TRBD1 or TRBD2 for D (5 bases each). This CDR3 has 15 amino acids. Per germline, CDR1 SGHRS and CDR2 YFSETQ. V shed 4 bases and J shed 7 bases, with 21 bases lying between them. CDR3 nucleotide sequence: TGCGCCAGCAGCCCAGAGGGGCTTGTCCCGTGGGAGCAGTACTTC. Protein: CASSPEGLVPWEQYF.

The chain has TRBV20-1 and TRBJ1-5, with 7 bases fitting TRBD1. The CDR3 has 13 residues. Trimming cost V 0 bases and J 6 bases; bases outside gene matches: 2. The germline V gene has CDR1 DFQATT and CDR2 SNEGSKA (reference sequence). Here the CDR3 reads CSARETGTQPQHF. The CDR3, as DNA: TGCAGTGCTAGAGAGACAGGGACTCAGCCCCAGCATTTT.

A few counts support this clonotype. This chain uses TRBV13 with TRBJ2-7; the match to TRBD2 covers 11 bases. The germline V gene has CDR1 PRHDT and CDR2 FYEKMQ (reference sequence). CDR3 length equals 17 residues. V lost 5 bases and J lost 3; bases outside the gene matches: 12. The CDR3 nucleotides are TGTGCCAGCAGCCCTCGGACAGGGACTAGCGGTAACTACGAGCAGTACTTC. It encodes CASSPRTGTSGNYEQYF.

The chain has TRBV29-1 and TRBJ1-2, with unresolved D. V was shortened by 3 bases and J by 4 bases, with 21 bases between the two germline ends. The CDR3 sequence is 16 residues long. The V gene's germline CDR1 is SQVTM and CDR2 ANQGSEA. The CDR3 DNA is TGCAGCGTTGATATCCCAGAACTCTACTATGGCTATGGCTACACCTTC. This gives the protein CSVDIPELYYGYGYTF. Using reference TRBV29-1 and TRBJ1-2 for the parts outside the CDR3, the full variable domain is SAVISQKPSRDICQRGTSLTIQCQVDSQVTMMFWYRQQPGQSLTLIATANQGSEATYESGFVIDKFPISRPNLTFSTLTVSNMSPEDSSIYLCSVDIPELYYGYGYTFGSGTRLTVV.

The J gene is TRBJ2-5, the V gene TRBV3-1, with D perhaps matching TRBD2 (6 bases). V lost 6 bases and J lost 6, with 17 bases in between. The CDR3 has 14 amino acids. Germline V CDR1 and CDR2: LGHDT, YNNKEL (reference sequence). CDR3: CASRLGAGSKTQYF. The CDR3 region has the DNA TGTGCCAGCAGGCTAGGGGCGGGAAGCAAGACCCAGTACTTC.

The chain joins TRBV10-3 to TRBJ2-7; 8 bases are a match to TRBD1. There are 14 residues in the CDR3. Looked up from germline, CDR1 is ENHRY and CDR2 is SYGVKD. The trim removed 6 bases at V and 2 bases at J, leaving 6 bases unmatched. This CDR3 reads CAIRPGQEAYEQYF. The CDR3 DNA reads TGTGCCATCAGACCGGGACAGGAAGCCTACGAGCAGTACTTC.

The gene calls are TRBV5-1 and TRBJ2-1; 9 bases match TRBD2. This CDR3 is 18 amino acids long. The germline gives CDR1 SGHRS, CDR2 YFSETQ. The V segment lost 2 bases and the J segment 2 bases; nucleotides outside the gene matches: 11. The CDR3 nucleotides read TGCGCCAGCAGCTTCGGCAGAACCCTAGCGGGAACCTACAATGAGCAGTTCTTC. It codes for CASSFGRTLAGTYNEQFF.

This clonotype was recorded many times. The V and J genes are TRBV7-2 and TRBJ2-3; possible D gene TRBD2, 5 bases. The CDR3 has 15 residues. Trimming left V 4 bases short and J 7 bases short, with 18 bases between. Germline V gene sequence: CDR1 SGHTA, CDR2 FQGNSA. The CDR3 loop reads CASSSQARRLNTQYF. CDR3 in DNA: TGTGCCAGCAGCTCTCAAGCCCGGAGGCTGAATACGCAGTATTTT. Combining the CDR3 with reference TRBV7-2 and TRBJ2-3 gives the whole variable domain GAGVSQSPSNKVTEKGKDVELRCDPISGHTALYWYRQSLGQGLEFLIYFQGNSAPDKSGLPSDRFSAERTGGSVSTLTIQRTQQEDSAVYLCASSSQARRLNTQYFGPGTRLTVL.

The genes are TRBV15 and TRBJ1-1, with TRBD1 identical over 9 bases. Germline V gene sequence: CDR1 LNHNV, CDR2 YYDKDF (reference sequence). With 0 bases clipped from V and 8 bases from J, the junction kept 4 bases outside the gene matches. The CDR3 consists of 14 residues. The CDR3 loop is CATSRDLQGAEAFF. The CDR3 DNA is TGTGCCACCAGCAGAGATCTACAGGGGGCGGAAGCTTTCTTT. Combining the CDR3 with reference TRBV15 and TRBJ1-1 gives the whole variable domain DAMVIQNPRYQVTQFGKPVTLSCSQTLNHNVMYWYQQKSSQAPKLLFHYYDKDFNNEADTPDNFQSRRPNTSFCFLDIRSPGLGDTAMYLCATSRDLQGAEAFFGQGTRLTVV.

The genes are TRBV29-1 and TRBJ2-7, with D possibly being TRBD1 (6 bases). The germline V gene has CDR1 SQVTM and CDR2 ANQGSEA. Trimming pared 6 bases from V and 2 bases from J, leaving 14 bases between. This CDR3 is 13 amino acids long. CDR3 loop: CSVSRTEPYEQYF. The CDR3 DNA sequence: TGCAGCGTGAGTCGGACAGAACCCTACGAGCAGTACTTC.

The chain uses TRBV7-8 and TRBJ2-7; 7 nucleotides agree with TRBD1. The trim removed 10 bases at V and 3 bases at J, leaving 12 bases unmatched. Germline CDR1 and CDR2: SGHVS and FQNEAQ. The CDR3 extends over 14 amino acids. DNA of the CDR3: TGTGCCACCCGACACCGGGACAGTAACTACGAGCAGTACTTC. Translation gives CATRHRDSNYEQYF.

The V and J genes are TRBV9 and TRBJ2-5, with D perhaps TRBD1 (7 bases). V was pared by 4 bases and J by 5 bases, with 18 bases between. CDR3 length: 15 amino acids. CDR1 is SGDLS and CDR2 is YYNGEE in the germline V gene. The CDR3 spells CASSPRRDSRETQYF. CDR3 nucleotides: TGTGCCAGCAGCCCCCGGAGGGACAGTCGGGAGACCCAGTACTTC.

The chain carries TRBV27 and TRBJ2-1; D not certain. CDR1 and CDR2 from the germline V gene are MNHEY and SMNVEV (reference sequence). The CDR3 has 16 residues. Trimming left V 5 bases short and J 6 bases short, with 20 bases between. The CDR3 loop is CASSLNLGPSTNEQFF. CDR3 in DNA: TGTGCCAGCAGTCTGAATTTGGGCCCGAGTACCAATGAGCAGTTCTTC.

The V call is TRBV5-5, the J call TRBJ2-5; 13 positions agree with TRBD2. The ends lost 5 bases at V and 7 bases at J; junction bases unmatched: 8. The germline gives CDR1 SGHKS, CDR2 YYEKEE (reference sequence). The CDR3 sequence is 15 residues long. CDR3: CASRWGLAGPGTQYF. The CDR3 nucleotides read TGTGCCAGCAGGTGGGGACTAGCGGGACCAGGGACCCAGTACTTC. Supplemented by reference TRBV5-5 and TRBJ2-5, the full variable domain reads DAGVTQSPTHLIKTRGQQVTLRCSPISGHKSVSWYQQVLGQGPQFIFQYYEKEERGRGNFPDRFSARQFPNYSSELNVNALLLGDSALYLCASRWGLAGPGTQYFGPGTRLLVL.

The V call is TRBV2, the J call TRBJ2-3; 11 bases align to TRBD2. CDR1 and CDR2 from the germline V gene are SNHLY and FYNNEI. The CDR3 is 16 amino acids. The ends lost 3 bases at V and 0 bases at J; junction bases unmatched: 2. The DNA for the CDR3 is TGTGCCAGCAGTGACTGGACTAGCGGGAGCACAGATACGCAGTATTTT. Protein sequence: CASSDWTSGSTDTQYF.

The J gene is TRBJ2-1, the V gene TRBV2, with TRBD1 as a possible D gene (5 bases). Trimming removed 1 base at V and 7 bases at J, with 11 bases between. This CDR3 spans 14 amino acids. The germline CDR1 and CDR2 sequences are SNHLY and FYNNEI. The DNA for the CDR3 is TGTGCCAGCAGTGAAGTCCAGGGCGAAAATGAGCAGTTCTTC. Its protein product is CASSEVQGENEQFF.